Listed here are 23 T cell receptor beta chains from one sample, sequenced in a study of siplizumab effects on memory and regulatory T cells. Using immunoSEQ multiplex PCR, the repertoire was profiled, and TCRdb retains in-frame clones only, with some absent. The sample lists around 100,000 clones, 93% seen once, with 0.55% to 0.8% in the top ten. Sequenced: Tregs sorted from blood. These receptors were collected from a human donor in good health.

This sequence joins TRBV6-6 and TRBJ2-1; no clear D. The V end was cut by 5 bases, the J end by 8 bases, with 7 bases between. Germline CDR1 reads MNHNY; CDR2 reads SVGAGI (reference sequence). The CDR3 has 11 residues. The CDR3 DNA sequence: TGTGCCAGCAGTCATATAGATGAGCAGTTCTTC. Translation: CASSHIDEQFF.

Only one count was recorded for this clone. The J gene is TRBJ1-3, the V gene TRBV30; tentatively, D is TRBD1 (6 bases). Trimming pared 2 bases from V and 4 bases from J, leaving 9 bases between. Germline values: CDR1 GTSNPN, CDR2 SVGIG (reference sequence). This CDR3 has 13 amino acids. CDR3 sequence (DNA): TGTGCCTGGAGTTCGGGACAAGGAAACACCATATATTTT. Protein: CAWSSGQGNTIYF.

The CDR3 DNA is TGTGCCAGCAGCTCGATTAGGCGGTCTTGGTCCGACGAGCAGTACTTC. It translates to CASSSIRRSWSDEQYF. V gene TRBV11-2 combines with J gene TRBJ2-7; D remains unclear. The CDR3 contains 16 residues. V lost 4 bases to trimming and J lost 5 bases, with 21 bases between them. In germline, CDR1 is SGHAT, CDR2 FQNNGV.

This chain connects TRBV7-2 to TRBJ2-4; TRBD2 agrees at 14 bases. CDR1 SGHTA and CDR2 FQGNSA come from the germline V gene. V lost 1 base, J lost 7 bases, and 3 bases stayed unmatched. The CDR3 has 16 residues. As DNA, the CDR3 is TGTGCCAGCAGCTTAGGGACTAGCGGGAGGAGGAACATTCAGTACTTC. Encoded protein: CASSLGTSGRRNIQYF.

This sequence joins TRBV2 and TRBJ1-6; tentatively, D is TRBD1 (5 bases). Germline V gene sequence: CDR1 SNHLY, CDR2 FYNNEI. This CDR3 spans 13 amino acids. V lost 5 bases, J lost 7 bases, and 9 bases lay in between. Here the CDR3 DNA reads TGTGCCAGCAGTAGCGACAGAAATTCACCCCTCCACTTT. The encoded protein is CASSSDRNSPLHF.

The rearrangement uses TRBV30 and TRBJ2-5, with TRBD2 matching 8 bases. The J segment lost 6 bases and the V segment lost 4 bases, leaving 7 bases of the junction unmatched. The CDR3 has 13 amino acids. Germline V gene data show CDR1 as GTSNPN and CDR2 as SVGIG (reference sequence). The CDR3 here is CAWTAGEVQTQYF. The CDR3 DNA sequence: TGTGCCTGGACAGCGGGGGAGGTCCAGACCCAGTACTTC.

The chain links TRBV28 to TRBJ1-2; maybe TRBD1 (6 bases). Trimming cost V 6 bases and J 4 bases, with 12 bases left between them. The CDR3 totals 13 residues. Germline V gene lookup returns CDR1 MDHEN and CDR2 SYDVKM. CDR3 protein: CASRPQGRYGYTF. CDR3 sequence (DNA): TGTGCCAGCAGACCCCAGGGGCGCTATGGCTACACCTTC.

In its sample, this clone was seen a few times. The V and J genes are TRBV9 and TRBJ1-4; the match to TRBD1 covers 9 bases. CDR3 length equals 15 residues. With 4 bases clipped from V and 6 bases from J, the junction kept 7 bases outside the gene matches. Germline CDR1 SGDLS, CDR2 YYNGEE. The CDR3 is CASSQGTGSYEKLFF. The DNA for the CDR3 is TGTGCCAGCAGCCAAGGGACAGGGTCCTATGAAAAACTGTTTTTT.

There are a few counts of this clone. The CDR3 nucleotides are TGCGCCAGCAGCTTGGCTGGTCTAGCGGGGCCAGCTAGCTACGAGCAGTACTTC. Translating it yields CASSLAGLAGPASYEQYF. This chain connects TRBV5-1 to TRBJ2-7, with 9 bases identical to TRBD2. Unmatched junction bases numbered 13, after V lost 0 bases and J lost 3 bases. CDR3 length: 18 amino acids. The germline V gene encodes CDR1 SGHRS and CDR2 YFSETQ. Full variable domain (outside the CDR3, taken from reference TRBV5-1 and TRBJ2-7): KAGVTQTPRYLIKTRGQQVTLSCSPISGHRSVSWYQQTPGQGLQFLFEYFSETQRNKGNFPGRFSGRQFSNSRSEMNVSTLELGDSALYLCASSLAGLAGPASYEQYFGPGTRLTVT.

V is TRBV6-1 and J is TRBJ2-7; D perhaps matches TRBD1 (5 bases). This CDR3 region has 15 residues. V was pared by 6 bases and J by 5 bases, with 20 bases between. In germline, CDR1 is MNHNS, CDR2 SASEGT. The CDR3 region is CASSHAGTGTDEQYF. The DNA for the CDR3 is TGTGCCAGCAGCCACGCCGGCACAGGTACCGACGAGCAGTACTTC.

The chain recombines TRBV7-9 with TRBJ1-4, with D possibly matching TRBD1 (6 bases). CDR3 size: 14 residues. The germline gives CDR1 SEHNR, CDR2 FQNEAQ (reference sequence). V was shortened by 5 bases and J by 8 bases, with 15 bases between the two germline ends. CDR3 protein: CASSPQGISEKLFF. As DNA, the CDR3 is TGTGCCAGCAGCCCTCAGGGGATCAGCGAAAAACTGTTTTTT.

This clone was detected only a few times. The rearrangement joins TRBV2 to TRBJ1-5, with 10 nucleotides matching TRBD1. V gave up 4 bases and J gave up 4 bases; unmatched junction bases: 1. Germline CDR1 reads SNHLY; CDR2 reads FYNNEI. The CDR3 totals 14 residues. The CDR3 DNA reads TGTGCCAGCAGTGGGACAGGGGGGAATCAGCCCCAGCATTTT. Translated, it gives CASSGTGGNQPQHF.

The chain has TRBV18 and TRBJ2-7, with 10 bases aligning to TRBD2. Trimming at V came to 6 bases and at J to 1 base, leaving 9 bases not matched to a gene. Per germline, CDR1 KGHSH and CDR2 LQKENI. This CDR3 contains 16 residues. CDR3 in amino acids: CASSPQLAGTSYEQYF. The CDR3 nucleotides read TGTGCCAGCTCCCCCCAACTAGCGGGGACTTCCTACGAGCAGTACTTC.

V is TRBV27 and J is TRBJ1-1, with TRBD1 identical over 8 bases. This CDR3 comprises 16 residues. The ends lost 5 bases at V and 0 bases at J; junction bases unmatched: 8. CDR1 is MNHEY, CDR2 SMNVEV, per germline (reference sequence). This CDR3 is CASSNDRGFMNTEAFF. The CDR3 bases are TGTGCCAGCAGTAACGACAGGGGCTTCATGAACACTGAAGCTTTCTTT.

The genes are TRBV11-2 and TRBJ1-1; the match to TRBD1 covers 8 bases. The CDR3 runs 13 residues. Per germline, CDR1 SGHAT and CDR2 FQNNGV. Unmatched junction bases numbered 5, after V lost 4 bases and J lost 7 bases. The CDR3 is CASSSWDRSEAFF. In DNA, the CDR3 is TGTGCCAGCAGCTCGTGGGACAGGAGTGAAGCTTTCTTT.

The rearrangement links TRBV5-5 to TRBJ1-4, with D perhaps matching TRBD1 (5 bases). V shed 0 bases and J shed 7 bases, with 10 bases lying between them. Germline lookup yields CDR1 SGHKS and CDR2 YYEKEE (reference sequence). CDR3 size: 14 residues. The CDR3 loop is CASSLAREGEKLFF. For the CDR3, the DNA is TGTGCCAGCAGCTTGGCCAGGGAGGGTGAAAAACTGTTTTTT. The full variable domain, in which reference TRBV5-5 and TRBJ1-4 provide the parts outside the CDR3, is DAGVTQSPTHLIKTRGQQVTLRCSPISGHKSVSWYQQVLGQGPQFIFQYYEKEERGRGNFPDRFSARQFPNYSSELNVNALLLGDSALYLCASSLAREGEKLFFGSGTQLSVL.

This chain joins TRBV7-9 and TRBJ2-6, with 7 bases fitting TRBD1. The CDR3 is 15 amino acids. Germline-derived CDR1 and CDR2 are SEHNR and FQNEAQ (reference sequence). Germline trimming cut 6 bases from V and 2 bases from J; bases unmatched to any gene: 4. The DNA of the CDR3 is TGTGCCAGCAGTCGACAGGGTCCTGGGGCCAACGTCCTGACTTTC. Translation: CASSRQGPGANVLTF. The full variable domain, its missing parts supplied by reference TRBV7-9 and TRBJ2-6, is DTGVSQNPRHKITKRGQNVTFRCDPISEHNRLYWYRQTLGQGPEFLTYFQNEAQLEKSRLLSDRFSAERPKGSFSTLEIQRTEQGDSAMYLCASSRQGPGANVLTFGAGSRLTVL.

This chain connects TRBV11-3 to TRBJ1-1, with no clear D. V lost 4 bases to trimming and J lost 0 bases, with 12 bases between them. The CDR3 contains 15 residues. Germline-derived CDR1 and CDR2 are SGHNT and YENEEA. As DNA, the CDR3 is TGTGCCAGCAGCTCCGGTCTTAGAGTGAACACTGAAGCTTTCTTT. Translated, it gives CASSSGLRVNTEAFF.

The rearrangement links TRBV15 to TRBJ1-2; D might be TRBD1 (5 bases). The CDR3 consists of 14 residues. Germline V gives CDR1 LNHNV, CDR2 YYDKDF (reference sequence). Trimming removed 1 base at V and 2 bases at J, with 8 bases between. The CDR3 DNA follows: TGTGCCACCAGCAGAGTCCCAGGGAACTATGGCTACACCTTC. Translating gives CATSRVPGNYGYTF.

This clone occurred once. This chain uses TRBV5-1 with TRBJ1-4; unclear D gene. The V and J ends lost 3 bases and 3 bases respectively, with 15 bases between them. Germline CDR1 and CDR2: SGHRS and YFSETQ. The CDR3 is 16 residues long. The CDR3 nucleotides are TGCGCCAGCAGCTGGGGAGGAACTTGGGCTAATGAAAAACTGTTTTTT. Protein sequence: CASSWGGTWANEKLFF. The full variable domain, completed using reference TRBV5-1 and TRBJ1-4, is KAGVTQTPRYLIKTRGQQVTLSCSPISGHRSVSWYQQTPGQGLQFLFEYFSETQRNKGNFPGRFSGRQFSNSRSEMNVSTLELGDSALYLCASSWGGTWANEKLFFGSGTQLSVL.

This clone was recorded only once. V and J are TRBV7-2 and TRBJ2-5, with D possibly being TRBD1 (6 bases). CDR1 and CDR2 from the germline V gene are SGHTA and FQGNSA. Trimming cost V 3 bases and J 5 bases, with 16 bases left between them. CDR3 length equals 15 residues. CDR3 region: CASSFLGGSLETQYF. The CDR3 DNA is TGTGCCAGCAGCTTCCTTGGGGGCAGTTTGGAGACCCAGTACTTC.

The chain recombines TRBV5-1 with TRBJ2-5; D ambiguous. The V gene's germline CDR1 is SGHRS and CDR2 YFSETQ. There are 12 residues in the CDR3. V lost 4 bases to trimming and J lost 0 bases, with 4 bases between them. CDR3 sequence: CASSRYQETQYF. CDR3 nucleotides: TGCGCCAGCAGCCGATACCAAGAGACCCAGTACTTC.

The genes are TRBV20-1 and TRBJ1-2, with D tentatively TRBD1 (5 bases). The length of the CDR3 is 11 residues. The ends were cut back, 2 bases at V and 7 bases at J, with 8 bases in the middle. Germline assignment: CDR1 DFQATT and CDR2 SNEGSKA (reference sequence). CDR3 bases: TGCAGTGCTAGAAGCGGGGCTGGCTACACCTTC. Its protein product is CSARSGAGYTF.